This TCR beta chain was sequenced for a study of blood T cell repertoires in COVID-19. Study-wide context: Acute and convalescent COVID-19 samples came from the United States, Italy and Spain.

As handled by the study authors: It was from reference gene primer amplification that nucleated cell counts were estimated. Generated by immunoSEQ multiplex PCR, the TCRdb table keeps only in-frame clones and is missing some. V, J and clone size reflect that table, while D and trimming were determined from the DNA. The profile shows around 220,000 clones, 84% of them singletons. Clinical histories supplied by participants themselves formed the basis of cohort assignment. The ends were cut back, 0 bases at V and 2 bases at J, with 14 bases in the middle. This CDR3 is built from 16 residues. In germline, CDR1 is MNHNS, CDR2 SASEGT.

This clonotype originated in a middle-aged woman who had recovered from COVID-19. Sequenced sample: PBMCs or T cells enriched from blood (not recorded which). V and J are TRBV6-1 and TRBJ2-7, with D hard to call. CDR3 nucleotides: TGTGCCAGCAGTGAAGCGCGAATAGCCAAGGCCTACGAGCAGTACGTC. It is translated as CASSEARIAKAYEQYV.